The next 3 T cell receptor beta chains were all read from a single sample in a study of T cells in Graves' hyperthyroidism and ophthalmopathy. Amplification targeted TCR beta CDR3 regions from RNA transcripts. First-round RT-PCR with HTBI primers amplified the TCR CDR3 region. TCRdb independently ran MiXCR on the multiplex PCR reads; one entry per CDR3 protein. Among 330,000 or so distinct CDR3 sequences listed, about a sixth were seen once. Sequenced material: blood. These receptors came from a woman aged 40 to 50 with Graves' ophthalmopathy.

The chain is built from TRBV12-5 and TRBJ1-1; D is unresolved. Germline-derived CDR1 and CDR2 are LGHNT and FRNRAP. The ends were cut back, 7 bases at V and 2 bases at J, with 11 bases in the middle. This CDR3 is 13 amino acids long. The CDR3 DNA is TGTGCTAGTGTGGAGGAGCCCAACACTGAAGCTTTCTTT. It is translated as CASVEEPNTEAFF. The full variable domain, its missing parts supplied by reference TRBV12-5 and TRBJ1-1, is DARVTQTPRHKVTEMGQEVTMRCQPILGHNTVFWYRQTMMQGLELLAYFRNRAPLDDSGMPKDRFSAEMPDATLATLKIQPSEPRDSAVYFCASVEEPNTEAFFGQGTRLTVV.

Note on this clonotype: No DNA is shown, since the ends of the CDR3 on it are uncertain; the CDR3 is the one TCRdb lists. The V gene is TRBV29-1, the J gene TRBJ1-5; the table's D call TRBD1 went unverified against the DNA. Germline V gene data show CDR1 as SQVTM and CDR2 as ANQGSEA. The CDR3 sequence runs 20 residues, both termini included. Here the CDR3 reads CSVEGSSYEQYFGPGQPQHF.

This clonotype showed up many times. V gene TRBV14 combines with J gene TRBJ2-7, with TRBD2 identical over 10 bases. V was pared by 4 bases and J by 5 bases, with 8 bases of the junction left unmatched. There are 15 residues in the CDR3. Germline V gene sequence: CDR1 SGHDN, CDR2 FVKESK. CDR3 in DNA: TGTGCCAGCAGCCCAGTACTAGCGGGAATCAACGAGCAGTACTTC. Its protein product is CASSPVLAGINEQYF. Full variable domain (missing parts from reference TRBV14 and TRBJ2-7): EAGVTQFPSHSVIEKGQTVTLRCDPISGHDNLYWYRRVMGKEIKFLLHFVKESKQDESGMPNNRFLAERTGGTYSTLKVQPAELEDSGVYFCASSPVLAGINEQYFGPGTRLTVT.